Sequencing of this TCR beta chain was carried out in a study of T-cell memory formation after mild COVID-19. Study summary: TCR clusters largely stayed donor specific. General study results and limits: While clones contracting from day 15 to 85 were balanced between CD4 and CD8, later expanders leaned CD4+. That cross-reactive memory joined was suggested by some responding clones appearing in pre-infection memory.

The junction had 3 bases not matched to a gene; V was cut back by 1 base and J by 6 bases. Germline CDR1 is SGHTA and CDR2 is FQGTGA. This CDR3 has 14 amino acids. From the 5' RACE reads, TCRdb called clonotypes with MiXCR, one entry per CDR3 protein. The sample lists about 360,000 distinct CDR3 sequences; about an eighth were seen once. As concerns this clonotype: Its antigen is unknown.

Sequences were obtained from PBMCs or a T cell subset sorted from them (not recorded which). The source is a man in his late teens or twenties who had mild COVID-19 (a few samples of this study predate the infection). Cell type and time point are not known. V gene TRBV7-3 combines with J gene TRBJ2-1, with 7 nucleotides matching TRBD2. The CDR3 loop reads CASSLMGTTNEQFF. Written as DNA, the CDR3 is TGTGCCAGCAGCTTAATGGGGACTACCAATGAGCAGTTCTTC.